This TCR beta chain was captured by sequencing in a study of OX40 agonist ivuxolimab in advanced cancers. Profiled with immunoSEQ multiplex PCR; TCRdb holds only in-frame clones, not every one. The sample has 25,000 to 40,000 clones; about 89% are singletons. This clone is a singleton in its sample. This TCR was sampled from an adult with an advanced solid tumor such as melanoma, head and neck, liver or kidney cancer. The sequences come from CD4+ or CD8+ T cells sorted from blood, collected in a trial of the OX40 agonist ivuxolimab.

The CDR3 sequence is CSVEGGGTGTYNEQFF. In DNA form, the CDR3 reads TGCAGCGTTGAAGGGGGGGGGACAGGGACCTACAATGAGCAGTTCTTC. This rearrangement joins TRBV29-1 to TRBJ2-1; TRBD1 matches at 9 bases. V was clipped by 1 base and J by 2 bases; unmatched bases: 6. This CDR3 has 16 residues. Germline V lookup: CDR1 SQVTM, CDR2 ANQGSEA.